A single sample gave rise to the 26 T cell receptor beta chains below, sequenced in a study of blood T cell repertoires in COVID-19. Produced via immunoSEQ multiplex PCR; TCRdb's table is partial and in-frame only. The sample gives about 120,000 clones, 84% of which show up once; 3.9% is in the top ten. Sequencing was carried out using PBMCs or T cells enriched from blood (not recorded which). The receptors were sampled from a woman aged 25 to 45 who had recovered from COVID-19.

The chain employs TRBV9 and TRBJ1-3, with D possibly being TRBD1 (5 bases). Germline-derived CDR1 and CDR2 are SGDLS and YYNGEE. The CDR3 extends over 13 amino acids. The V and J ends lost 2 bases and 5 bases respectively, with 8 bases between them. The CDR3 coding sequence is TGTGCCAGCAGCGTCGACAGCCGAAACACCATATATTTT. Its protein is CASSVDSRNTIYF.

The chain employs TRBV24-1 and TRBJ2-3; 8 bases are a match to TRBD1. The CDR3 extends over 15 amino acids. Unmatched junction bases numbered 8, after V lost 6 bases and J lost 4 bases. Germline CDR1 and CDR2: KGHDR and SFDVKD. CDR3 nucleotide sequence: TGTGCCACCAGTACGGCAGGGGGCTTTCCAGATACGCAGTATTTT. Translating it yields CATSTAGGFPDTQYF.

The V call is TRBV7-2, the J call TRBJ1-6, with 8 bases aligning to TRBD1. After removal of 5 bases from V and 3 bases from J, the junction contained 6 bases not matched to a gene. The CDR3 extends over 16 amino acids. Germline V gene lookup returns CDR1 SGHTA and CDR2 FQGNSA. CDR3 DNA sequence: TGTGCCAGCAGCGGGAGGACAGGGCGCTATAATTCACCCCTCCACTTT. This encodes CASSGRTGRYNSPLHF.

This sequence joins TRBV7-9 and TRBJ2-1; perhaps TRBD1 as D (5 bases). CDR1 and CDR2 from the germline V gene are SEHNR and FQNEAQ (reference sequence). V dropped 7 bases and J dropped 6 bases, with 7 bases sitting between them. The CDR3 has 11 residues. The CDR3 coding sequence is TGTGCCAGCACCACAGGCAATGAGCAGTTCTTC. Its protein is CASTTGNEQFF.

V usage is TRBV6-5 and J usage is TRBJ2-1; tentatively, D is TRBD2 (5 bases). The CDR3 length is 14 residues. Germline V gives CDR1 MNHEY, CDR2 SVGAGI. Trimming took off 6 bases at V and 8 bases at J, with 17 bases between the two ends. The CDR3 region has the DNA TGTGCCAGCAGGTTCCCGGGATCTAATGATGAGCAGTTCTTC. Translating gives CASRFPGSNDEQFF.

The rearrangement links TRBV15 to TRBJ2-6, with D perhaps TRBD1 (6 bases). V was clipped by 5 bases and J by 0 bases, with 14 bases between them. CDR3 size: 17 residues. Germline V gene data show CDR1 as LNHNV and CDR2 as YYDKDF (reference sequence). For the CDR3, the DNA is TGTGCCACCAGCCTAGGGATGGGGGCCTCTGGGGCCAACGTCCTGACTTTC. It is translated as CATSLGMGASGANVLTF.

A few counts support this clone. The chain joins TRBV5-1 to TRBJ2-7; 7 bases are a match to TRBD2. Trimming removed 2 bases from V and 4 bases from J; junction bases left unmatched: 6. The CDR3 extends over 14 amino acids. CDR1 SGHRS and CDR2 YFSETQ come from the germline V gene. CDR3 loop: CASSFRTGGYEQYF. CDR3 nucleotide sequence: TGCGCCAGCAGCTTCAGGACGGGGGGTTACGAGCAGTACTTC.

This chain connects TRBV9 to TRBJ1-1; 8 nucleotides agree with TRBD1. With 0 bases clipped from V and 6 bases from J, the junction kept 7 bases outside the gene matches. This CDR3 is 15 amino acids long. Germline CDR1 is SGDLS and CDR2 is YYNGEE. CDR3: CASSVGTGPGAEAFF. In DNA form, the CDR3 reads TGTGCCAGCAGCGTAGGGACAGGGCCTGGGGCTGAAGCTTTCTTT.

A few counts support this clone. The chain is built from TRBV18 and TRBJ1-6, with 7 bases that match TRBD1. Per the germline V gene, CDR1 is KGHSH and CDR2 is LQKENI. J was trimmed by 0 bases and V by 6 bases; bases with no gene match: 5. The CDR3 covers 16 residues. CDR3 in DNA: TGTGCCAGCTCTCCGGGACAGAGCTCCTATAATTCACCCCTCCACTTT. Its protein product is CASSPGQSSYNSPLHF. Full variable domain (rest looked up from reference TRBV18 and TRBJ1-6): NAGVMQNPRHLVRRRGQEARLRCSPMKGHSHVYWYRQLPEEGLKFMVYLQKENIIDESGMPKERFSAEFPKEGPSILRIQQVVRGDSAAYFCASSPGQSSYNSPLHFGNGTRLTVT.

V and J are TRBV28 and TRBJ1-2; the match to TRBD1 covers 8 bases. This CDR3 is 14 amino acids long. The V segment lost 6 bases and the J segment 5 bases; nucleotides outside the gene matches: 8. Germline loops: CDR1 MDHEN, CDR2 SYDVKM. The CDR3 loop is CASRGLDRVYGYTF. In nucleotides, the CDR3 is TGTGCCAGCAGGGGACTGGACAGGGTATATGGCTACACCTTC.

J is TRBJ2-2 and V is TRBV28; TRBD2 is a possible D gene (6 bases). Germline lookup yields CDR1 MDHEN and CDR2 SYDVKM. V dropped 1 base and J dropped 5 bases, with 17 bases sitting between them. CDR3 length: 17 residues. CDR3 sequence reads: CASSLYSGEVGTGELFF. The CDR3 DNA reads as TGTGCCAGCAGTTTATATTCGGGAGAGGTCGGGACCGGGGAGCTGTTTTTT.

The chain uses TRBV2 and TRBJ1-2; D may be TRBD1 (5 bases). Germline values: CDR1 SNHLY, CDR2 FYNNEI. V lost 3 bases to trimming and J lost 8 bases, with 13 bases between them. CDR3 length: 13 amino acids. The CDR3 loop reads CASSDGGERGYTF. The CDR3 nucleotides are TGTGCCAGCAGTGATGGGGGGGAGAGAGGCTACACCTTC.

Worth noting for this clone: One end of the junction fails to match germline, which may point to a read error. The chain employs TRBV7-7 and TRBJ2-1, with 7 bases aligning to TRBD2. Germline V CDR1 and CDR2: SSHAT, FNYEAQ (reference sequence). There are 15 residues in the CDR3. The CDR3 nucleotides read TGTGCTAGCAGCTTACGGGAGGCGGCCTACAATGAGCAGTTCTTC. It encodes CASSLREAAYNEQFF.

The rearrangement uses TRBV4-2 and TRBJ1-2, with D perhaps matching TRBD1 (5 bases). Germline CDR1 and CDR2: LGHNA and YNFKEQ. There are 13 residues in the CDR3. V shed 0 bases and J shed 8 bases, with 10 bases lying between them. Here the CDR3 reads CASSQDEAGGYTF. The CDR3, as DNA: TGTGCCAGCAGCCAAGATGAAGCAGGGGGCTACACCTTC.

The DNA of the CDR3 is TGTGCCACCAGTGATTTGAGACTAGCGGGAGGGAATGAGCAGTTCTTC. This gives the protein CATSDLRLAGGNEQFF. This chain links TRBV24-1 with TRBJ2-1; TRBD2 aligns across 14 bases. CDR1 is KGHDR, CDR2 SFDVKD, per germline. The CDR3 spans 16 residues. The trim removed 0 bases at V and 7 bases at J, leaving 1 base unmatched.

The rearrangement joins TRBV7-8 to TRBJ1-1; D perhaps matches TRBD1 (5 bases). The length of the CDR3 is 13 residues. Trimming cost V 2 bases and J 4 bases, with 8 bases left between them. Per germline, CDR1 SGHVS and CDR2 FQNEAQ. The CDR3 DNA follows: TGTGCCAGCAGCTTATGGGGGGTCACTGAAGCTTTCTTT. Translating gives CASSLWGVTEAFF.

This clone was picked up a small number of times. This rearrangement joins TRBV5-6 to TRBJ2-1; no clear D. The CDR3 is made up of 14 amino acids. V lost 0 bases, J lost 0 bases, and 4 bases lay in between. CDR1 is SGHDT and CDR2 is YYEEEE in the germline V gene. This CDR3 is CASSLDGSYNEQFF. CDR3 nucleotide sequence: TGTGCCAGCAGCTTGGACGGCTCCTACAATGAGCAGTTCTTC.

The rearrangement links TRBV24-1 to TRBJ1-5, with TRBD1 matching over 9 bases. Germline V gene sequence: CDR1 KGHDR, CDR2 SFDVKD. CDR3 length: 15 residues. V lost 2 bases to trimming and J lost 5 bases; unmatched junction nucleotides: 3. The DNA for the CDR3 is TGTGCCACCAGTGATTCAACAGGGGGCCATCAGCCCCAGCATTTT. Amino acid sequence: CATSDSTGGHQPQHF.

The genes are TRBV30 and TRBJ1-6, with D perhaps matching TRBD1 (6 bases). V lost 2 bases and J lost 8, with 16 bases in between. The CDR3 extends over 15 amino acids. Germline CDR1 is GTSNPN and CDR2 is SVGIG (reference sequence). CDR3 loop: CAWSSDRFVYSPLHF. In DNA form, the CDR3 reads TGTGCCTGGAGTTCCGACAGGTTTGTTTATTCACCCCTCCACTTT.

This chain connects TRBV30 to TRBJ1-2; 11 bases map to TRBD1. CDR1 GTSNPN and CDR2 SVGIG come from the germline V gene (reference sequence). The CDR3 sequence is 16 residues long. J was trimmed by 2 bases and V by 2 bases; bases with no gene match: 7. The CDR3 region is CAWSWTGGAKNYGYTF. The CDR3 DNA reads TGTGCCTGGAGTTGGACAGGGGGCGCTAAGAACTATGGCTACACCTTC.

The rearrangement links TRBV5-1 to TRBJ2-1; TRBD2 matches at 8 bases. Looked up from germline, CDR1 is SGHRS and CDR2 is YFSETQ. The CDR3 totals 15 residues. Trimming removed 4 bases from V and 0 bases from J; junction bases left unmatched: 3. The CDR3 loop is CASSQSGSSYNEQFF. The CDR3, as DNA: TGCGCCAGCAGCCAAAGCGGGAGCTCCTACAATGAGCAGTTCTTC.

The chain couples TRBV9 to TRBJ2-2, with 8 bases identical to TRBD2. This CDR3 has 16 amino acids. CDR1 is SGDLS, CDR2 YYNGEE, per germline. The ends lost 0 bases at V and 5 bases at J; junction bases unmatched: 6. The CDR3 region is CASSVERGWKTGELFF. The CDR3 coding sequence is TGTGCCAGCAGCGTAGAGCGGGGGTGGAAAACCGGGGAGCTGTTTTTT.

This chain uses TRBV6-4 with TRBJ1-1; D gene ambiguous. V lost 2 bases and J lost 3, with 7 bases in between. The CDR3 runs 13 residues. Germline values: CDR1 MRHNA, CDR2 SNTAGT. The CDR3 sequence: CASSDREHTEAFF. Here the CDR3 DNA reads TGTGCCAGCAGTGACAGGGAGCACACTGAAGCTTTCTTT.

The chain is built from TRBV28 and TRBJ2-7; D call uncertain. V was pared by 7 bases and J by 4 bases, with 8 bases between. The CDR3 contains 11 residues. The germline V gene encodes CDR1 MDHEN and CDR2 SYDVKM. CDR3 residues: CASTHGYEQYF. CDR3 coding DNA: TGTGCCAGCACCCACGGGTACGAGCAGTACTTC.

This chain connects TRBV12-5 to TRBJ1-1, with 9 nucleotides matching TRBD1. In germline, CDR1 is LGHNT, CDR2 FRNRAP. V lost 1 base and J lost 6; bases outside the gene matches: 3. The CDR3 sequence is 14 residues long. For the CDR3, the DNA is TGTGCTAGTGGTTTGGGGGACAGGGCATCTGAAGCTTTCTTT. Protein: CASGLGDRASEAFF.

The rearrangement joins TRBV28 to TRBJ1-5; 8 bases are a match to TRBD1. V was clipped by 3 bases and J by 2 bases; unmatched bases: 3. The CDR3 contains 15 residues. Germline loops: CDR1 MDHEN, CDR2 SYDVKM. This chain's CDR3 is CASSFPQGGNQPQHF. The CDR3, as DNA: TGTGCCAGCAGTTTCCCACAGGGGGGCAATCAGCCCCAGCATTTT.